The rows below give T cell receptor beta chains drawn from one sample of a study of blood T cell repertoires in COVID-19. Sequencing used immunoSEQ multiplex PCR; TCRdb keeps in-frame clones, though not all of them. The sample comprises a few hundred thousand clones, 70% to 90% of which are singletons, and roughly 13% rests with the top ten. Material for sequencing was peripheral blood. Receptors were obtained from a woman aged 70 to 79 with COVID-19, enrolled during active disease. Each CDR3 is given with its conserved first and last residue. A D gene is named only where the DNA matches it firmly. Some rows mark clone size as missing; the rest say once, few, many or name a class of expanded clone.

TRBV7-6	TRBJ2-3	NA	NA	TGTGCCAGCAGCCTCGGGACTCTACAGAAGGATACGCAGTATTTT	CASSLGTLQKDTQYF
TRBV19	TRBJ1-6	TRBD1	NA	TGTGCCAGTAGGGCGGACAGGGAAACGGGAAATTCACCCCTCCACTTT	CASRADRETGNSPLHF
TRBV5-4	TRBJ2-3	NA	NA	TGTGCCAGCAGCTTGGAACTTGCAGATACGCAGTATTTT	CASSLELADTQYF
TRBV7-2	TRBJ1-6	TRBD1	NA	TGTGCCAGCAGCTTAGCAGGGGGCTATTCACCCCTCCACTTT	CASSLAGGYSPLHF
TRBV9	TRBJ2-5	TRBD1	NA	TGTGCCAGCAGCGCGGAGACAGGGTCGGAGACCCAGTACTTC	CASSAETGSETQYF
TRBV30	TRBJ2-7	TRBD2	NA	TGTGCCTGGAGTGTACTCACTGGTCGGGGGGTAAACGAGCAGTACTTC	CAWSVLTGRGVNEQYF
TRBV7-2	TRBJ1-3	NA	NA	TGTGCCAGCAGCTTAGTCGGTATCTCTGGAAACACCATATATTTT	CASSLVGISGNTIYF
TRBV27	TRBJ2-3	TRBD2	NA	TGTGCCAGCAGTTCCCTGGGGACTAGCGGGGCAGATACGCAGTATTTT	CASSSLGTSGADTQYF
TRBV9	TRBJ2-2	NA	NA	TGTGCCAGCAGCGTAGGGGGAGCGAACACCGGGGAGCTGTTTTTT	CASSVGGANTGELFF
TRBV28	TRBJ2-3	TRBD1	NA	TGTGCCAGCAGTACCTTCGGACAGGGGGCGAAAACAGATACGCAGTATTTT	CASSTFGQGAKTDTQYF
TRBV29-1	TRBJ2-2	TRBD1	NA	TGCAGCGGACAGGGATGGAACACCGGGGAGCTGTTTTTT	CSGQGWNTGELFF
TRBV9	TRBJ2-5	TRBD2	NA	TGTGCCAGCAGCGTTACTAGCGGGGCTTCACAAGAGACCCAGTACTTC	CASSVTSGASQETQYF
TRBV7-2	TRBJ1-2	TRBD1	NA	TGTGCCAGCAGCTTCCCCTCAGGGGGCAATAACTATGGCTACACCTTC	CASSFPSGGNNYGYTF
TRBV12-3/TRBV12-4	TRBJ1-2	NA	NA	TGTGCCAGCAGCCGTAACTATGGCTACACCTTC	CASSRNYGYTF
TRBV13	TRBJ2-3	NA	few	TGTGCCAGCAGCTTAGGGCTAGGTGGGTTGACAGATACGCAGTATTTT	CASSLGLGGLTDTQYF
TRBV7-2	TRBJ1-2	NA	NA	TGTGCCAGCAGCTTCGGAACGGCTAGGATGGGCTACACCTTC	CASSFGTARMGYTF
TRBV20-1	TRBJ2-3	NA	NA	TGCAGTGCACTAGCCCTAGATACGCAGTATTTT	CSALALDTQYF
TRBV7-8	TRBJ2-7	TRBD1	NA	TGTGCCAGCAGCTCCAGGGACAGGGCCTACGAGCAGTACTTC	CASSSRDRAYEQYF
TRBV3-1/TRBV3-2	TRBJ2-1	NA	NA	TGTGCCAGCAGCTATAGGGGGTCCGGTGAGCAGTTCTTC	CASSYRGSGEQFF
TRBV3-1/TRBV3-2	TRBJ2-5	TRBD2	NA	TGTGCCAGCAGCCAACGTCTAGCGGGGGGGCAGGGGACCCAGTACTTC	CASSQRLAGGQGTQYF
TRBV29-1	TRBJ2-3	TRBD1	once	TGCAGCGTCCTGACAGGGGGTAGCACAGATACGCAGTATTTT	CSVLTGGSTDTQYF
TRBV2	TRBJ1-1	NA	few	TGTGCCAGCAGTTTGTCGGGTGAAGCTTTCTTT	CASSLSGEAFF
TRBV27	TRBJ1-5	TRBD1	NA	TGTGCCAGCAGTTTAGCTGCAGGGGGCTATCAGCCCCAGCATTTT	CASSLAAGGYQPQHF
TRBV10-2	TRBJ1-6	NA	NA	TGCGCCAGCGGATCCTCGGAGACCCCCTATAATTCACCCCTCCACTTT	CASGSSETPYNSPLHF
TRBV27	TRBJ2-1	TRBD2	NA	TGTGCCAGCAGTTCCAGCGGGGGGAACTCCTACAATGAGCAGTTCTTC	CASSSSGGNSYNEQFF
TRBV27	TRBJ1-5	TRBD1	NA	TGTGCCAGGGGTCGGACAGGGTCCAATCAGCCCCAGCATTTT	CARGRTGSNQPQHF
TRBV9	TRBJ2-7	TRBD2	NA	TGTGCCAGCAGCGTAGCGGGGGGGCCCTACGAGCAGTACTTC	CASSVAGGPYEQYF
TRBV30	TRBJ2-2	NA	few	TGTGCCTGGAGTGTACGGCAGGCTGGGGAGCTGTTTTTT	CAWSVRQAGELFF
TRBV10-1	TRBJ2-6	NA	NA	TGCGCCAGCAGTCCCGTCGTAGGGGCTGGGGCCAACGTCCTGACTTTC	CASSPVVGAGANVLTF